This T cell receptor (beta chain) was recorded in a study of tumor-infiltrating lymphocytes in oesophageal squamous cell carcinoma. Via MiXCR, TCRdb re-called the PCR reads, giving one row per CDR3 protein. The sample has just under 20,000 distinct CDR3 sequences; around two fifths are singletons. The CDR3 has 12 residues. Looked up from germline, CDR1 is MNHNS and CDR2 is SASEGT. The sample comprised esophageal tumor tissue. The sequence came from a male donor with esophageal squamous cell carcinoma. The gene calls are TRBV6-1 and TRBJ2-4; D gene uncertain. The DNA end lines up better with TRBJ2-1; the J call may be wrong. CDR3 DNA: TGTGCCAGCAGTTCCAGTGGCGGTACGCAGTTCTTC. Its translation: CASSSSGGTQFF.